This T cell receptor beta chain was sequenced in a study of blood T cell repertoires in COVID-19. Here immunoSEQ multiplex PCR was the method, and the copy in TCRdb shows in-frame clones only, minus some. The repertoire has some 180,000 clones, 80% to 85% of them found once; the top ten carry 9.5% to 13%. The V end was cut by 4 bases, the J end by 8 bases, with 11 bases between. Germline V gives CDR1 LGHDT, CDR2 YNNKEL (reference sequence). The CDR3 extends over 13 amino acids. The receptor comes from a man between 65 and 79 years old with active or convalescent COVID-19. The J gene is TRBJ2-2, the V gene TRBV3-1 (or the pseudogene TRBV3-2); D is ambiguous. Sequenced: peripheral blood. CDR3 protein: CASSPLRGGELFF. CDR3 DNA: TGTGCCAGCAGCCCCCTCCGAGGAGGGGAGCTGTTTTTT.